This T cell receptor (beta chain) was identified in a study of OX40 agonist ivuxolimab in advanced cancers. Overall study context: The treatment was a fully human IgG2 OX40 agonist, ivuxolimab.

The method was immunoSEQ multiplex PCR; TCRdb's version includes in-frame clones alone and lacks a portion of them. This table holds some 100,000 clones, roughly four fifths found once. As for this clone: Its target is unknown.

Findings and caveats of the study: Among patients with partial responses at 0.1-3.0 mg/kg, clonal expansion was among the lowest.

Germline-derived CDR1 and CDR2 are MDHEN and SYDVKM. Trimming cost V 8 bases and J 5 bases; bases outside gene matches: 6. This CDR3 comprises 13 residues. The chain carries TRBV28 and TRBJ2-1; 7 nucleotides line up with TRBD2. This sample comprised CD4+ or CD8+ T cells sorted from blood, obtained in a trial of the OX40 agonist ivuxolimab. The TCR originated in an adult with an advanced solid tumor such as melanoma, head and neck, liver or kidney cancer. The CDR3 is CASGGGFNNEQFF. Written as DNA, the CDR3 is TGTGCCAGCGGGGGGGGTTTCAACAATGAGCAGTTCTTC. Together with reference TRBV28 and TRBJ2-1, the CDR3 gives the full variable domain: DVKVTQSSRYLVKRTGEKVFLECVQDMDHENMFWYRQDPGLGLRLIYFSYDVKMKEKGDIPEGYSVSREKKERFSLILESASTNQTSMYLCASGGGFNNEQFFGPGTRLTVL.